What follows is one T cell receptor (beta chain) and its context. The entry originates in a study of blood T cell repertoires in COVID-19. Study overall: COVID-19 samples from acute and convalescent phases originated in the United States, Italy and Spain. PBMCs, B-cell-depleted T cells, or T cells were the source of the cDNA or gDNA that made up the material.

Authors' analysis steps: Cell counts per sample came from amplifying reference gene primers. Sequencing used immunoSEQ multiplex PCR; TCRdb keeps in-frame clones, though not all of them. That table furnishes V, J and clone size, whereas the DNA furnished D and trimming. This table has under 60,000 clones, 70% to 80% appearing once. Germline CDR1 reads ENHRY; CDR2 reads SYGVKD. V gave up 10 bases and J gave up 1 base, with 14 bases separating them. CDR3 length: 15 residues. The V gene is TRBV10-3, the J gene TRBJ2-6, with D tentatively TRBD1 (7 bases). This receptor was taken from a man aged 65 to 85 with acute or convalescent COVID-19. Material for sequencing was peripheral blood. CDR3: CATQPGGSGANVLTF. The CDR3 DNA reads as TGTGCCACCCAGCCAGGGGGGTCTGGGGCCAACGTCCTGACTTTC.